This T cell receptor beta chain was captured by sequencing in a study of CD8 T cells in ankylosing spondylitis. Study results and caveats: It appeared that ankylosing spondylitis blood was characterized by a TCR beta motif of several highly homologous variants. Earlier reports found some motif variants in synovial fluid and blood in reactive arthritis. Reportedly, matched ankylosing spondylitis synovial fluid was significantly enriched for disease-linked clones.

One entry per CDR3 protein, called by TCRdb with MiXCR from the 5' RACE reads. The sample has more than 150,000 distinct CDR3 sequences, over 10% seen once; the top ten hold about 11%. This clonotype was seen repeatedly, ten times or more. The target antigen is unknown. The material sequenced was blood, either unsorted or a sorted T cell fraction (not recorded which). The clonotype comes from a female donor with ankylosing spondylitis or in good health (not recorded which).

DNA of the CDR3: TGCGCCAGCAGCTTGGTGACACCCAACTATGGCTACACCTTC. Its protein product is CASSLVTPNYGYTF. This chain joins TRBV5-1 and TRBJ1-2, with D uncertain. The CDR3 runs to 14 residues. Germline CDR1 reads SGHRS; CDR2 reads YFSETQ. V lost 0 bases to trimming and J lost 2 bases, with 8 bases between them.